The present TCR beta chain was sequenced within a study of blood T cell repertoires in COVID-19. The CDR3 length is 15 residues. The study assigned cohorts using participant-reported clinical history. Clones were sequenced by immunoSEQ multiplex PCR, and TCRdb holds only the in-frame ones, with some missing. This table holds about 300,000 clones, around 84% found once. The chain uses TRBV1 and TRBJ2-2; the D call in the table, TRBD2, was not verified against the DNA. TRBV1 is flagged as a pseudogene. Material for sequencing was PBMCs or T cells enriched from blood (not recorded which). The source of this sequence is a young man who had recovered from COVID-19. The CDR3 loop is CTSSRTSYHTGELFF. CDR3 bases: TGCACCAGCAGCCGAACTAGCTATCACACCGGGGAGCTGTTTTTT.